The 10 T cell receptor beta chains below come from one sample, sequenced in a study of molecular identifiers for immune sequencing clone quantification. TCRdb redid the calling of the PCR reads with MiXCR, one entry per CDR3 protein. The data contain about 330,000 distinct CDR3 sequences, about 22% of them seen just once; the ten biggest clones take up 0.74%. Sequencing used naive CD8+ T cells from blood, with Jurkat cell RNA spiked in. As for subset: FACS-sorted CD8+CD4-CCR7+CD45RA+ naive T cells. Receptors were obtained from a human donor in good health. Some libraries in this study had Jurkat cell RNA spiked in.

In this sample, this clonotype turned up many times. The gene calls are TRBV28 and TRBJ2-3; 8 nucleotides agree with TRBD1. Losses at the gene ends were 1 base for V and 0 bases for J; bases not matched to a gene: 15. CDR3 size: 20 residues. Germline values: CDR1 MDHEN, CDR2 SYDVKM. The DNA for the CDR3 is TGTGCCAGCAGTTTATATCGGGGCGTGGGGGACAGGCCTAGCACAGATACGCAGTATTTT. Its protein product is CASSLYRGVGDRPSTDTQYF.

This chain uses TRBV2 with TRBJ1-6; D unclear. Germline CDR1 reads SNHLY; CDR2 reads FYNNEI. V was clipped by 7 bases and J by 0 bases, with 16 bases between them. The CDR3 consists of 17 residues. The CDR3 DNA reads TGTGCCAGCAAAGACCCTACACAAAGCTCCTATAATTCACCCCTCCACTTT. Its translation is CASKDPTQSSYNSPLHF.

This clonotype has a handful of counts. The V and J genes are TRBV19 and TRBJ1-1; D uncertain. V was shortened by 3 bases and J by 3 bases, with 11 bases between the two germline ends. The CDR3 has 14 amino acids. Germline V lookup: CDR1 LNHDA, CDR2 SQIVND (reference sequence). This CDR3 reads CASSIYKGHTEAFF. CDR3 DNA: TGTGCCAGTAGTATTTATAAGGGTCACACTGAAGCTTTCTTT.

In the case of this clonotype: Just one base apart from a much larger clone, this may be a read error. The chain joins TRBV4-1 to TRBJ2-3, with a weak D call TRBD2 (6 bases). This CDR3 is built from 15 residues. Germline CDR1 MGHRA, CDR2 YSYEKL. V was shortened by 1 base and J by 8 bases, with 16 bases between the two germline ends. The CDR3 region has the DNA TGCGCCAGCAGCCAAGTCCAGGGAGGTGGAGCTACGCAGTATTTT. Translation: CASSQVQGGGATQYF.

The V call is TRBV4-1, the J call TRBJ2-7, with TRBD2 identical over 12 bases. Germline-derived CDR1 and CDR2 are MGHRA and YSYEKL. This CDR3 comprises 17 residues. The ends lost 1 base at V and 2 bases at J; junction bases unmatched: 6. The CDR3 sequence: CASSQAFPSGGAYEQYF. CDR3 coding DNA: TGCGCCAGCAGCCAAGCTTTCCCTAGCGGGGGGGCCTACGAGCAGTACTTC.

In this sample, this clonotype turned up many times. The genes are TRBV5-4 and TRBJ2-7, with no clear D. Germline-derived CDR1 and CDR2 are SGHNT and YYREEE (reference sequence). The length of the CDR3 is 14 residues. V lost 0 bases, J lost 0 bases, and 7 bases lay in between. This CDR3 is CASSLAYGSYEQYF. The DNA for the CDR3 is TGTGCCAGCAGCTTGGCCTATGGCTCCTACGAGCAGTACTTC.

This clonotype was detected many times. The chain recombines TRBV13 with TRBJ2-1, with D unresolved. This CDR3 contains 16 residues. The germline V gene has CDR1 PRHDT and CDR2 FYEKMQ (reference sequence). With 5 bases removed from V and 8 bases from J, the gap between germline ends came to 22 bases. This chain's CDR3 is CASSLRVYDSKDEQFF. Written as DNA, the CDR3 is TGTGCCAGCAGCCTACGGGTTTACGACTCTAAGGATGAGCAGTTCTTC.

Regarding this clonotype: This could be a read error, since a much larger clone is one nucleotide away. This chain links TRBV9 with TRBJ2-3, with D tentatively TRBD2 (5 bases). Germline V gene data show CDR1 as SGDLS and CDR2 as YYNGEE. This CDR3 is built from 17 residues. This chain's CDR3 is CASSPKMDSPNTATQYF. CDR3 nucleotides: TGTGCCAGCAGCCCAAAAATGGACTCGCCGAACACAGCTACGCAGTATTTT.

This clonotype was counted many times. V is TRBV7-9 and J is TRBJ2-3; 10 bases agree with TRBD1. The V gene end was trimmed by 5 bases and the J gene end by 6 bases; junction bases not matched to a gene: 11. CDR1 is SEHNR, CDR2 FQNEAQ, per germline (reference sequence). CDR3 size: 16 residues. CDR3 protein: CASSPRQGAQVDTQYF. DNA of the CDR3: TGTGCCAGCAGCCCGCGACAGGGGGCGCAAGTGGATACGCAGTATTTT.

This clonotype was detected many times. The rearrangement uses TRBV7-9 and TRBJ2-2, with no clear D. CDR1 and CDR2 from the germline V gene are SEHNR and FQNEAQ (reference sequence). V was shortened by 5 bases and J by 8 bases, with 9 bases between the two germline ends. The CDR3 has 12 residues. The CDR3: CASSLSSGELFF. CDR3 bases: TGTGCCAGCAGCCTCTCCTCAGGGGAGCTGTTTTTT.